Sequencing of this T cell receptor beta chain was carried out in a study of T cell changes during pregnancy in multiple sclerosis. Per the germline V gene, CDR1 is SGHVS and CDR2 is FNYEAQ. The CDR3 length is 15 residues. The J segment lost 4 bases and the V segment lost 5 bases, leaving 9 bases of the junction unmatched. The protocol was immunoSEQ multiplex PCR, while the TCRdb copy is restricted to in-frame clones and leaves out a portion. Among approximately 70,000 clones listed, roughly 94% were seen once. The sample consisted of peripheral blood, taken after pregnancy. This clonotype was sampled from a female donor with multiple sclerosis, enrolled in a pregnancy study. V is TRBV7-6 and J is TRBJ2-7; 9 bases line up with TRBD1. CDR3 coding DNA: TGTGCCAGCAGCCCGGGGGAGGGACAGGGTTACGAGCAGTACTTC. Its protein is CASSPGEGQGYEQYF.